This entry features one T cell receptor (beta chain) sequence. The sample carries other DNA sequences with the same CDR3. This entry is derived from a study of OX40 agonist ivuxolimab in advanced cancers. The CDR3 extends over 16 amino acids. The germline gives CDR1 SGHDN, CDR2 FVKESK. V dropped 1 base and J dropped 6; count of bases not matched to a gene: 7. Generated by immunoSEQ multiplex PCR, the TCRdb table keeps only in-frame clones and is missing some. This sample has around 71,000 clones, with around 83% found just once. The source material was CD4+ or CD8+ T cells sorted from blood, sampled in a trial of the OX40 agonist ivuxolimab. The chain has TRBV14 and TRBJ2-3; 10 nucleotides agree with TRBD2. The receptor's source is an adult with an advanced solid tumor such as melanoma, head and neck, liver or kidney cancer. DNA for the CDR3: TGTGCCAGCAGCCAAGTCTCTAGCGGGAGTTTCGATACGCAGTATTTT. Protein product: CASSQVSSGSFDTQYF.